A selection of T cell receptor beta chains follows, all from one sample in a study of blood T cells in healthy people across ages. TCRdb called the 5' RACE reads again in MiXCR, with one record for every CDR3 protein. The sample shows 1,500,000 or so distinct CDR3 sequences, almost 60% of them seen only once. Sequenced: blood. The source is a man in his late teens or twenties in good health. Each CDR3 is given with its conserved first and last residue. D genes are given only for firm matches. Size tells how often a clone was seen (once, few, many) or the class of an expanded clone, and some rows leave it out.

clone_size	j_call	v_call	d_call	cdr3_nt	cdr3_aa
few	TRBJ2-3	TRBV28	TRBD2	TGTGCCAGCAGTGGAGCGGGGGAGGCCACAGATACGCAGTATTTT	CASSGAGEATDTQYF
NA	TRBJ1-1	TRBV6-6	NA	TGTGCCACAACAAATCCCCCGGCTGAAGCTTTCTTT	CATTNPPAEAFF
NA	TRBJ1-2	TRBV28	NA	TGTGCCAGCAGTTTATCCGGCAGGGCGTGGGGCTACACCTTC	CASSLSGRAWGYTF
NA	TRBJ2-7	TRBV6-5	TRBD2	TGTGCCAGCAGTTACGGTATAGCGGGGGGGCAGTACGAGCAGTACTTC	CASSYGIAGGQYEQYF
few	TRBJ2-7	TRBV20-1	TRBD1	TGCAGTGCCCTCGACAGGGGGCTGTTCGAGCAGTACTTC	CSALDRGLFEQYF
few	TRBJ1-2	TRBV20-1	NA	TGCAGTGCTTGGCCTCCGGGTGAACTCTACACCTTC	CSAWPPGELYTF
few	TRBJ2-1	TRBV7-6	TRBD2	TGTGCCAGCAGCTTAGACCCCCCCGGACTAGCGGGCTTTTGGGGTGAGCAGTTCTTC	CASSLDPPGLAGFWGEQFF
NA	TRBJ2-1	TRBV7-2	NA	TGTGCCAGCAGTCCGCAGACCATGACCTACAATGAGCAGTTCTTC	CASSPQTMTYNEQFF
NA	TRBJ2-3	TRBV20-1	NA	TGCAGTGCTACGGGGGTGAGGGGAGATACGCAGTATTTT	CSATGVRGDTQYF
NA	TRBJ1-5	TRBV4-1	NA	TGTGCCAGCAGCCAAGGGGGGGGGGATCAGCCCCAGCATTTT	CASSQGGGDQPQHF
NA	TRBJ1-4	TRBV4-3	TRBD1	TGCGCCAGCAGCCCCATAGGACAGGGGTTGTCCGAAAAACTGTTTTTT	CASSPIGQGLSEKLFF